These 23 T cell receptor beta chains originate from one sample sequenced in a study of T cell repertoires in cytomegalovirus infection. TCRdb redid the calling of the reads with MiXCR, one entry per CDR3 protein. The sample contains around 800,000 distinct CDR3 sequences, 32% of which appear only once. Their antigen targets remain unknown. The sequenced sample was cultured CD8+ T cells from PBMCs, obtained from culture after CMV antigen stimulation. The receptors originated from a human donor in good health (CMV status not recorded). Some clones in this sample may be carry-over from other donors' samples.

This clonotype was seen ten or more times. The V call is TRBV7-8, the J call TRBJ1-6; 7 bases are shared with TRBD1. The length of the CDR3 is 15 residues. CDR1 is SGHVS and CDR2 is FQNEAQ in the germline V gene. Trimming took 2 bases from V and 7 from J; bases not matched to a gene: 5. The CDR3 protein is CASSLYEQGNSPLHF. The CDR3 DNA sequence: TGTGCCAGCAGCTTATATGAACAGGGGAATTCACCCCTCCACTTT.

A few counts support this clonotype. The DNA for the CDR3 is TGTGCCAGCAGACAGGGGGGAGAGACCCAGTACTTC. Its protein product is CASRQGGETQYF. The chain links TRBV6-5 to TRBJ2-5, with 8 bases aligning to TRBD1. The V gene end was trimmed by 6 bases and the J gene end by 4 bases; junction bases not matched to a gene: 1. CDR1 MNHEY and CDR2 SVGAGI come from the germline V gene. The CDR3 spans 12 residues.

V and J are TRBV7-9 and TRBJ2-2, with D possibly matching TRBD1 (5 bases). The germline V gene has CDR1 SEHNR and CDR2 FQNEAQ (reference sequence). The V gene lost 4 bases and the J gene lost 0 bases, with 15 bases spanning the gap. The CDR3 extends over 17 amino acids. The CDR3 nucleotides are TGTGCCAGCAGCTCTCATCCCAGACAGTCGAACACCGGGGAGCTGTTTTTT. Translated, it gives CASSSHPRQSNTGELFF.

This clonotype was seen repeatedly, ten times or more. The chain couples TRBV7-2 to TRBJ2-1, with D unclear. CDR1 and CDR2 (germline): SGHTA, FQGNSA. Trimming removed 0 bases at V and 6 bases at J, with 6 bases between. The CDR3 has 13 amino acids. The CDR3 DNA reads TGTGCCAGCAGCTTAGCGATATCCAATGAGCAGTTCTTC. As protein: CASSLAISNEQFF.

This rearrangement joins TRBV28 to TRBJ1-2; D is ambiguous. The CDR3 loop spans 14 amino acids. CDR1 is MDHEN, CDR2 SYDVKM, per germline. Trimming removed 1 base at V and 8 bases at J, with 14 bases between. The CDR3 region is CASSLSDSLHGYTF. CDR3 sequence (DNA): TGTGCCAGCAGTTTATCGGACTCCCTCCACGGCTACACCTTC.

The CDR3 here is CASTQGINEKLFF. As DNA, the CDR3 is TGTGCCAGCACCCAGGGGATTAATGAAAAACTGTTTTTT. This rearrangement joins TRBV6-6 to TRBJ1-4; a possible D gene is TRBD1 (6 bases). V was cut by 7 bases and J by 4 bases, with 10 bases left in between. CDR1 MNHNY and CDR2 SVGAGI come from the germline V gene (reference sequence). This CDR3 spans 13 amino acids.

This chain joins TRBV3-1 and TRBJ1-2; D is uncertain. Germline V gene data show CDR1 as LGHDT and CDR2 as YNNKEL (reference sequence). The CDR3 runs to 13 residues. Trimming removed 1 base from V and 8 bases from J, with 11 bases in between. CDR3: CASSQAGEAGYTF. The CDR3 DNA reads as TGTGCCAGCAGCCAAGCTGGGGAGGCCGGCTACACCTTC.

This clonotype was observed many times. The chain carries TRBV7-9 and TRBJ2-7, with 7 bases fitting TRBD1. The J segment lost 1 base and the V segment lost 1 base, leaving 7 bases of the junction unmatched. The V gene's germline CDR1 is SEHNR and CDR2 FQNEAQ (reference sequence). The CDR3 has 16 amino acids. CDR3 DNA: TGTGCCAGCAGCTTAGTCCGTGGCAGGGGGTCCTACGAGCAGTACTTC. Amino acid sequence: CASSLVRGRGSYEQYF.

This clonotype was counted between two and nine times. This chain uses TRBV7-6 with TRBJ2-2; TRBD1 is a possible D gene (5 bases). CDR3 length equals 11 residues. V lost 7 bases to trimming and J lost 5 bases, with 5 bases between them. Germline lookup yields CDR1 SGHVS and CDR2 FNYEAQ. In DNA form, the CDR3 reads TGTGCCAGCAAGGGGACCGGGGAGCTGTTTTTT. This translates into CASKGTGELFF.

This clonotype has more than one count but fewer than ten. The chain uses TRBV7-6 and TRBJ1-5, with 9 bases that match TRBD1. CDR3 size: 16 residues. Germline CDR1 and CDR2: SGHVS and FNYEAQ. Trimming at V came to 4 bases and at J to 3 bases, leaving 7 bases not matched to a gene. CDR3: CASSSARQGVNQPQHF. The CDR3 DNA reads as TGTGCCAGCAGCTCCGCGCGACAGGGGGTCAATCAGCCCCAGCATTTT.

The rearrangement uses TRBV4-2 and TRBJ1-5, with TRBD1 matching over 8 bases. The germline V gene encodes CDR1 LGHNA and CDR2 YNFKEQ. Trimming cost V 3 bases and J 5 bases; bases outside gene matches: 6. The CDR3 sequence is 15 residues long. The CDR3 bases are TGTGCCAGCAGCCACCTACAGGGGGGAGATCAGCCCCAGCATTTT. This codes for CASSHLQGGDQPQHF.

Of note for this clonotype: Likely a read error: the CDR3 ends without its conserved phenylalanine or tryptophan. The DNA is omitted, as the CDR3 cannot be located on it reliably, and the CDR3 follows TCRdb's listing. J is TRBJ1-1 and V is TRBV12-3 or TRBV12-4; TRBD1 is the table's D call and was not checked against the DNA. The CDR3 contains 15 residues when both ends are counted. CDR3 sequence: CASSITGTGGTEAFV.

This clonotype was counted only a few times. The chain links TRBV27 to TRBJ2-1, with unresolved D. Germline CDR1 reads MNHEY; CDR2 reads SMNVEV (reference sequence). The CDR3 contains 14 residues. Between the trimmed V and J ends, which lost 6 bases and 4 bases, there was a span of 13 bases. CDR3 DNA sequence: TGTGCCAGCAGCTTAAAACAGAATTACAATGAGCAGTTCTTC. Translated, it gives CASSLKQNYNEQFF.

This rearrangement joins TRBV5-6 to TRBJ1-6, with D uncertain. V shed 4 bases and J shed 8 bases, with 13 bases lying between them. The CDR3 spans 14 residues. CDR1 and CDR2 (germline): SGHDT, YYEEEE. The CDR3 region has the DNA TGTGCCAGCAGCGACGGACGGATTTATTCACCCCTCCACTTT. This encodes CASSDGRIYSPLHF.

The V and J genes are TRBV7-9 and TRBJ2-3; D is ambiguous. The V end lost 7 bases, the J end lost 0 bases, and 29 bases lay between the germline ends. This CDR3 has 20 amino acids. The V gene's germline CDR1 is SEHNR and CDR2 FQNEAQ (reference sequence). Here the CDR3 DNA reads TGTGCCAGCACCTCACCTCCTTGGAATGGTGTTACCTCTAGCACAGATACGCAGTATTTT. This encodes CASTSPPWNGVTSSTDTQYF.

This clonotype was recorded a few times. The gene calls are TRBV27 and TRBJ1-3, with D maybe TRBD1 (5 bases). CDR3 length: 17 residues. CDR1 MNHEY and CDR2 SMNVEV come from the germline V gene (reference sequence). With 0 bases removed from V and 4 bases from J, the gap between germline ends came to 16 bases. CDR3 DNA sequence: TGTGCCAGCAGTTTATCGTACTCAGGGTTCGGAGGAAACACCATATATTTT. Protein sequence: CASSLSYSGFGGNTIYF.

This clonotype was detected only a few times. This rearrangement joins TRBV4-1 to TRBJ1-1; D ambiguous. The V end lost 4 bases, the J end lost 0 bases, and 15 bases lay between the germline ends. The germline gives CDR1 MGHRA, CDR2 YSYEKL. The CDR3 totals 16 residues. CDR3 loop: CASSRKSTQLNTEAFF. In DNA form, the CDR3 reads TGCGCCAGCAGCCGAAAGAGTACACAATTGAACACTGAAGCTTTCTTT.

This clonotype occurred a few times. The chain employs TRBV12-3 or TRBV12-4 and TRBJ1-2, with TRBD1 matching over 9 bases. J gave up 8 bases and V 6 bases, and 10 bases lay outside the gene matches. This CDR3 contains 14 residues. This chain's CDR3 is CASRNPGQGEGYTF. CDR3 bases: TGTGCCAGCAGGAACCCGGGACAGGGAGAAGGCTACACCTTC.

This rearrangement joins TRBV5-1 to TRBJ2-5; 9 bases fit TRBD1. This CDR3 has 17 amino acids. The germline gives CDR1 SGHRS, CDR2 YFSETQ. Trimming took 4 bases from V and 0 from J; bases not matched to a gene: 10. The CDR3 is CASSTNLWTGDQETQYF. The CDR3 DNA is TGCGCCAGCAGCACCAACCTTTGGACAGGGGACCAAGAGACCCAGTACTTC.

Worth noting for this clonotype: This may be a read error: a much more frequent sequence differs by one nucleotide. The gene calls are TRBV7-2 and TRBJ2-7, with D unresolved. The CDR3 runs to 14 residues. Looked up from germline, CDR1 is SGHTA and CDR2 is FQGNSA. Written as DNA, the CDR3 is TGTGCCAGAAGCTCTCCTACTGGAGACTACGAGCAGTACTTC. The encoded protein is CARSSPTGDYEQYF.

This clonotype occurred a few times. The chain combines TRBV29-1 with TRBJ2-1, with D possibly matching TRBD2 (5 bases). Trimming stripped 0 bases from V and 10 bases from J, with 10 bases between. Germline V gives CDR1 SQVTM, CDR2 ANQGSEA. This CDR3 is built from 12 residues. For the CDR3, the DNA is TGCAGCGTTGAAGAATCTAGCTGGGAGCAGTTCTTC. Translation: CSVEESSWEQFF.

The chain links TRBV12-3 or TRBV12-4 to TRBJ2-1; D gene unclear. Trimming pared 5 bases from V and 7 bases from J, leaving 9 bases between. The CDR3 runs 12 residues. The CDR3 DNA reads TGTGCCAGCAGTGTTACATGGAATGAGCAGTTCTTC. Translation gives CASSVTWNEQFF.

The chain links TRBV4-1 to TRBJ2-3; 12 nucleotides match TRBD1. Germline V lookup: CDR1 MGHRA, CDR2 YSYEKL. Trimming at V came to 5 bases and at J to 4 bases, leaving 1 base not matched to a gene. The CDR3 is 14 amino acids. The CDR3 DNA is TGCGCCAGCAGCGGGACAGGGGGCCCAGATACGCAGTATTTT. Its protein is CASSGTGGPDTQYF.